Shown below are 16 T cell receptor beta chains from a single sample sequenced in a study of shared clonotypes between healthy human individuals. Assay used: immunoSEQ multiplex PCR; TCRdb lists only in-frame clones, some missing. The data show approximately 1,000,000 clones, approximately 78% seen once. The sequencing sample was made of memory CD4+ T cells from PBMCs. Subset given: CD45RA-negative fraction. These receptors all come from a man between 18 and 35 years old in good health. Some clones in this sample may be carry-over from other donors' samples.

The CDR3 coding sequence is TGTGCCAGTAGAAGCGGGAGGGCCTCGGCGCAGTACTTC. Protein sequence: CASRSGRASAQYF. V usage is TRBV5-4 and J usage is TRBJ2-7; TRBD2 matches 10 bases. The length of the CDR3 is 13 residues. Germline trimming cut 8 bases from V and 9 bases from J; bases unmatched to any gene: 11. Germline V CDR1 and CDR2: SGHNT, YYREEE (reference sequence).

The CDR3, as DNA: TGTGCCAGCTCCCCAGGGGGCGCGGGGAATGAGCAGTTCTTC. It is translated as CASSPGGAGNEQFF. The chain couples TRBV18 to TRBJ2-1, with 8 positions matching TRBD1. Germline assignment: CDR1 KGHSH and CDR2 LQKENI. The ends lost 6 bases at V and 7 bases at J; junction bases unmatched: 8. CDR3 length: 14 residues.

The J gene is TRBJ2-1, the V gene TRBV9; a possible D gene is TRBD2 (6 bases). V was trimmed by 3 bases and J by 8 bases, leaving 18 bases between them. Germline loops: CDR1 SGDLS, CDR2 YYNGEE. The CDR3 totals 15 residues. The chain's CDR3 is CASSATSTPGDEQFF. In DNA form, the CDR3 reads TGTGCCAGCAGCGCCACCTCCACCCCGGGGGATGAGCAGTTCTTC.

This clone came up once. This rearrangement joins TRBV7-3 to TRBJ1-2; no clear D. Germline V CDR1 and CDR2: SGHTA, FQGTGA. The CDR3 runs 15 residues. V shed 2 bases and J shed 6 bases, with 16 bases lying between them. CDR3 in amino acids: CASSLSQLPGNGYTF. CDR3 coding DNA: TGTGCCAGCAGCTTATCACAGCTCCCGGGGAATGGCTACACCTTC.

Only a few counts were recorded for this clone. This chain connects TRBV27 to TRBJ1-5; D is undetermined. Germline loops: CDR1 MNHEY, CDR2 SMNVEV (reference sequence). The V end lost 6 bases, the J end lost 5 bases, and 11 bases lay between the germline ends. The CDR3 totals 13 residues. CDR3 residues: CASSRTFDQPQHF. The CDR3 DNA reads TGTGCCAGCAGCCGGACTTTTGATCAGCCCCAGCATTTT.

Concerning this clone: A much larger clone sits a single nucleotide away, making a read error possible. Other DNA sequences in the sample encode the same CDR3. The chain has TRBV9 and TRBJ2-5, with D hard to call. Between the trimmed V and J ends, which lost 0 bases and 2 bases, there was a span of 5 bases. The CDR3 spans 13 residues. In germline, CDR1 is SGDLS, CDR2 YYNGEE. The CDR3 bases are TGTGCCAGCAGCGTAGGGACGCAAGAGACCCAGTACTTC. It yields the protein CASSVGTQETQYF.

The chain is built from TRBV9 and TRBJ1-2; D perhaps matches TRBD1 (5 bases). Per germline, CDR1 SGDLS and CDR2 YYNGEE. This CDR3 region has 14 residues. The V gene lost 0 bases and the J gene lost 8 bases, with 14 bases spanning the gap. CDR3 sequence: CASSVGGAVGGYTF. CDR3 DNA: TGTGCCAGCAGCGTAGGAGGGGCGGTCGGCGGCTACACCTTC.

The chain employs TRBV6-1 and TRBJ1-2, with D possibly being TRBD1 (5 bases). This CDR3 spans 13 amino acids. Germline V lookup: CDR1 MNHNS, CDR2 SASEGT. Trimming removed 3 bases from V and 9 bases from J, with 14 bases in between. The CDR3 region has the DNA TGTGCCAGCAGTGAGGCGGGGGAAGCTCGCTACACCTTC. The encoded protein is CASSEAGEARYTF.

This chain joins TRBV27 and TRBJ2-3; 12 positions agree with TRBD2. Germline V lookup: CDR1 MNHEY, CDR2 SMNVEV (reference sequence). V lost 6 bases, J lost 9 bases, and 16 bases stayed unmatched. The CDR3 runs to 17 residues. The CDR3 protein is CASSLELAGGSGGTQYF. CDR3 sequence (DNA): TGTGCCAGCAGCTTGGAGCTAGCGGGAGGGTCCGGAGGAACGCAGTATTTT.

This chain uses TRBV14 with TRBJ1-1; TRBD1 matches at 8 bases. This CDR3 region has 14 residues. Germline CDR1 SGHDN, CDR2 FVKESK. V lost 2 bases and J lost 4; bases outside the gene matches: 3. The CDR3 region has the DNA TGTGCCAGCAGCCAACTTACAGGGGGCACTGAAGCTTTCTTT. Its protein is CASSQLTGGTEAFF.

This CDR3 is CATLSRGGAFNYGYTF. The CDR3 coding sequence is TGTGCCACCCTTTCCCGAGGGGGGGCGTTTAACTATGGCTACACCTTC. V gene TRBV19 combines with J gene TRBJ1-2; possibly TRBD1 for D (6 bases). The ends were cut back, 10 bases at V and 1 base at J, with 22 bases in the middle. From germline, CDR1 is LNHDA and CDR2 SQIVND (reference sequence). The CDR3 contains 16 residues.

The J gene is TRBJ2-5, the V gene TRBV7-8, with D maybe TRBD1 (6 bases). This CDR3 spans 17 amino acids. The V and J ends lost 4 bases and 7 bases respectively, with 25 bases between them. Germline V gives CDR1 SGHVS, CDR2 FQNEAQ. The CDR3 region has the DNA TGTGCCAGCAGCTCACTCCCCCGGACAGCCGGTTGGGGGACCCAGTACTTC. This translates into CASSSLPRTAGWGTQYF.

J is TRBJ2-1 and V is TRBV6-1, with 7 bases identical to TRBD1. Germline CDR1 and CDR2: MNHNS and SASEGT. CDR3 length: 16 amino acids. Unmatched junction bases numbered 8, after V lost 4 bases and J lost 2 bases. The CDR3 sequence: CASSGRQGRAYNEQFF. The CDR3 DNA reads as TGTGCCAGCAGTGGAAGACAGGGCAGAGCCTACAATGAGCAGTTCTTC.

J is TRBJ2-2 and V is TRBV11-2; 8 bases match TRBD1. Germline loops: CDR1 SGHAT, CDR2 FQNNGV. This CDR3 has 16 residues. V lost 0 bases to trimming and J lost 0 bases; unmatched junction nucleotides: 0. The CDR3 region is CASSLEQGANTGELFF. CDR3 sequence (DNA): TGTGCCAGCAGCTTAGAACAGGGGGCGAACACCGGGGAGCTGTTTTTT.

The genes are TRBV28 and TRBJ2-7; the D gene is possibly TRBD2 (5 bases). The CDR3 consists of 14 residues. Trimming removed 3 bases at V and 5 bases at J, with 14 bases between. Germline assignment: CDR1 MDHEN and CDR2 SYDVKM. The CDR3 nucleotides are TGTGCCAGCAGTTTTGGGCTAGCACAGAACGAGCAGTACTTC. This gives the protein CASSFGLAQNEQYF.

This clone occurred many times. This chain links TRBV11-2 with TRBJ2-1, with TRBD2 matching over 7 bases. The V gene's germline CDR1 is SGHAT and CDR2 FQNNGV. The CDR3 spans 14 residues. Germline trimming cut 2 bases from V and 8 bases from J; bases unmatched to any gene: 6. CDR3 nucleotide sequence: TGTGCCAGCAGCTTAACGGCGGGAGTTGATGAGCAGTTCTTC. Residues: CASSLTAGVDEQFF.